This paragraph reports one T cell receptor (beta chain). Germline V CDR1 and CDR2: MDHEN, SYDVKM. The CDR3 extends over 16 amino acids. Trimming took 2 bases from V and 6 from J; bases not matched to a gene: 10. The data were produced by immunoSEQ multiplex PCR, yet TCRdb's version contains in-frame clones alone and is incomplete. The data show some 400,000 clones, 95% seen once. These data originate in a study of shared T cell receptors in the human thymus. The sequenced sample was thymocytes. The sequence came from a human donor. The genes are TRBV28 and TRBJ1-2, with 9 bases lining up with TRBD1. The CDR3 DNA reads TGTGCCAGCAGTTTAAGTACTCGGGGACAGGGAAATGGCTACACCTTC. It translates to CASSLSTRGQGNGYTF.